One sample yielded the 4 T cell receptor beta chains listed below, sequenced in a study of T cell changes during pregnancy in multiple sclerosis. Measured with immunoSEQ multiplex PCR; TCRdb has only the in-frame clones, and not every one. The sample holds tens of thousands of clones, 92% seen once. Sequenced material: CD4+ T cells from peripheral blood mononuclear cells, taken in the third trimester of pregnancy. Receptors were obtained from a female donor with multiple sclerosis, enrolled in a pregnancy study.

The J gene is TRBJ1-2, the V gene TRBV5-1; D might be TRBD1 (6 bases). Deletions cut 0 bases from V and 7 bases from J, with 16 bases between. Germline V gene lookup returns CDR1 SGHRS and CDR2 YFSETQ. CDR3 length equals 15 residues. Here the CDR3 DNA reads TGCGCCAGCAGCTTGGCTGAGGGGGAAGGTAGTGGCTACACCTTC. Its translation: CASSLAEGEGSGYTF.

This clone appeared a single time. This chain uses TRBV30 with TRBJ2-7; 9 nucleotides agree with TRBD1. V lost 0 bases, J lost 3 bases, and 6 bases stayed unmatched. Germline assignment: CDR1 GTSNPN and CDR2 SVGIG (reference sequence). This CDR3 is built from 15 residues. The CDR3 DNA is TGTGCCTGGAGTGTATTAGGACAGGGGATCTACGAGCAGTACTTC. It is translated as CAWSVLGQGIYEQYF. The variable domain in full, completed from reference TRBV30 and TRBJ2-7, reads SQTIHQWPATLVQPVGSPLSLECTVEGTSNPNLYWYRQAAGRGLQLLFYSVGIGQISSEVPQNLSASRPQDRQFILSSKKLLLSDSGFYLCAWSVLGQGIYEQYFGPGTRLTVT.

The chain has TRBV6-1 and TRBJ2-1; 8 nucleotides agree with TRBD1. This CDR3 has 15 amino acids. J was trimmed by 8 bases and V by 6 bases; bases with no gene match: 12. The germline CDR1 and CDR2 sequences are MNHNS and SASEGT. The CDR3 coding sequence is TGTGCCAGCAGGAAGACAGGGGCAAGACAGCATGAGCAGTTCTTC. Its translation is CASRKTGARQHEQFF.

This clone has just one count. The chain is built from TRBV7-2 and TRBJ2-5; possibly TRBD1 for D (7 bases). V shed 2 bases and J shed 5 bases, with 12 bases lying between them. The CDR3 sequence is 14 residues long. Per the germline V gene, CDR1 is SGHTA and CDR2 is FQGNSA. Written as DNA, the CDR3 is TGTGCCAGCAGCTTAAATCCAGGGGGGGAGACCCAGTACTTC. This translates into CASSLNPGGETQYF.